This TCR beta chain came from a study of beta chain features in type 1 diabetes. Post-sort purity exceeded 98% for all sorted populations. Overall study results and limits: Highly expressing activated T cells could be over-counted with a cDNA template. For Type 1 diabetes patients, all four CD4+ subsets carried TCRB CDR3s that were moderately but significantly shorter.

Every bit of the isolated RNA underwent reverse transcription, so sequencing read expressed TCRB transcripts. Method: immunoSEQ multiplex PCR; TCRdb's copy keeps in-frame clones and lacks some. Of hundreds of thousands of clones in the sample, over 12% were seen once. About this clone itself: Its antigen is unidentified.

This TCR was recovered from a young man with type 1 diabetes. The sequencing sample was made of naive CD4+ T cells from blood.

The CDR3 bases are TGTGCCAGCATCGGACAGGGGTCGGGCTCCTACGAGCAGTACTTC. It yields the protein CASIGQGSGSYEQYF. The rearrangement links TRBV28 to TRBJ2-7, with 9 bases matching TRBD1. This CDR3 contains 15 residues. J lost 0 bases, V lost 7 bases, and 7 bases had no gene match. The germline V gene encodes CDR1 MDHEN and CDR2 SYDVKM.